These T cell receptor beta chains were read from a single sample in a study of cytomegalovirus exposure and HLA in healthy donors. Sequenced by immunoSEQ multiplex PCR; TCRdb stores in-frame clones only, minus some. This table holds 120,000 to 150,000 clones, about four fifths found once. Source material: PBMCs. Receptor source: a man aged 30-40 years in good health and CMV-seronegative. The CDR3 runs from the conserved cysteine through the conserved F or W. Fields, in order: J gene, D gene, V gene, clone size, CDR3 protein, CDR3 DNA. The D gene is left open where the match is weak. A clone size is listed for some rows: how often the clone was seen (once, few, many), or a class if it is expanded.

TRBJ2-4,TRBD2,TRBV29-1,.,CSVGGGENIQYF,TGCAGCGTTGGGGGAGGGGAAAACATTCAGTACTTC
TRBJ2-7,.,TRBV5-1,.,CASSPGTLSYEQYF,TGCGCCAGCAGCCCCGGGACACTTTCCTACGAGCAGTACTTC
TRBJ2-7,.,TRBV11-2,.,CASSQYGSEQYF,TGTGCCAGCAGCCAATACGGGTCCGAGCAGTACTTC
TRBJ1-3,TRBD1,TRBV10-1,.,CASSRSTGVGNTIYF,TGCGCCAGCAGTCGATCCACAGGGGTCGGAAACACCATATATTTT
TRBJ1-2,.,TRBV28,.,CASSGLWAYGYTF,TGTGCCAGCAGCGGACTCTGGGCCTATGGCTACACCTTC
TRBJ1-1,.,TRBV9,once,CASSVAGRGYAEAFF,TGTGCCAGCAGCGTAGCGGGCAGGGGTTACGCTGAAGCTTTCTTT
TRBJ2-5,TRBD2,TRBV7-6,.,CASSLAGSGRGPLETQYF,TGTGCCAGCAGCTTAGCCGGTAGCGGGAGAGGGCCGCTTGAGACCCAGTACTTC
TRBJ2-3,.,TRBV9,.,CASSAPHPADTQYF,TGTGCCAGCAGCGCCCCCCATCCTGCGGATACGCAGTATTTT
TRBJ2-7,TRBD2,TRBV2,.,CASRTTSGYEQYF,TGTGCCAGCAGGACGACTAGCGGCTACGAGCAGTACTTC
TRBJ2-3,TRBD1,TRBV6-5,.,CASSQPGQGPPAQYF,TGTGCCAGCAGTCAACCGGGACAGGGGCCTCCCGCGCAGTATTTT
TRBJ2-2,.,TRBV7-8,few,CASSPIGRAGTGELFF,TGTGCCAGCAGCCCCATAGGCAGGGCCGGGACCGGGGAGCTGTTTTTT
TRBJ2-5,.,TRBV6-5,.,CASSYLTGLAETQYF,TGTGCCAGCAGTTACTTGACAGGGCTAGCGGAGACCCAGTACTTC
TRBJ2-4,.,TRBV28,.,CASSSQELAKNIQYF,TGTGCCAGCAGTTCCCAGGAACTAGCCAAAAACATTCAGTACTTC